A single sample is the source of the 5 T cell receptor beta chains below, sequenced in a study of CD4 T cells in relation to SARS-CoV-2 and coronaviruses. Which antigens these TCRs recognize remains unknown. CD4+ T cells from unexposed donors were obtained before the COVID-19 pandemic (2011-2018). After ten to eleven days of culture, CD4+ T cells were isolated. Clones were sequenced by immunoSEQ multiplex PCR, and TCRdb holds only the in-frame ones, with some missing. The sample has 27,000 or so clones, roughly 66% seen once. The sample comprised CD4+ T cells from PBMCs, cultured in vitro. Source of these receptors: a human donor in good health.

This clone was seen once. The chain is built from TRBV21-1 and TRBJ2-6; the table's D call TRBD1 went unverified against the DNA. TRBV21-1 is described as a pseudogene. The CDR3 consists of 16 residues. For the CDR3, the DNA is TGTGCCAGCAGCAATCGACAGAGCTCTGGGGCCAACGTCCTGACTTTC. Its translation is CASSNRQSSGANVLTF.

The chain combines TRBV6-2 or TRBV6-3 with TRBJ1-6; tentative D call: TRBD1 (6 bases). This CDR3 spans 15 amino acids. Trimming took 5 bases from V and 5 from J, leaving 13 bases between them. Germline CDR1 MNHEY, CDR2 SVGEGT. The CDR3 DNA is TGTGCCAGCAGTGGATGGACAGCGGATAATTCACCCCTCCACTTT. It encodes CASSGWTADNSPLHF.

The chain couples TRBV5-1 to TRBJ1-3; D is undetermined. The CDR3 is made up of 16 amino acids. V lost 0 bases, J lost 0 bases, and 10 bases lay in between. Germline V gene sequence: CDR1 SGHRS, CDR2 YFSETQ. CDR3 protein: CASSLGQAASGNTIYF. As DNA, the CDR3 is TGCGCCAGCAGCTTGGGGCAGGCAGCCTCTGGAAACACCATATATTTT. Filled out from reference TRBV5-1 and TRBJ1-3, the complete variable domain reads KAGVTQTPRYLIKTRGQQVTLSCSPISGHRSVSWYQQTPGQGLQFLFEYFSETQRNKGNFPGRFSGRQFSNSRSEMNVSTLELGDSALYLCASSLGQAASGNTIYFGEGSWLTVV.

This chain joins TRBV5-1 and TRBJ2-7, with 9 bases identical to TRBD1. This CDR3 is built from 15 residues. Germline loops: CDR1 SGHRS, CDR2 YFSETQ. The V gene end was trimmed by 4 bases and the J gene end by 3 bases; junction bases not matched to a gene: 8. In DNA form, the CDR3 reads TGCGCCAGCAGCGTTACCGGGACAGGGAGCTACGAGCAGTACTTC. It translates to CASSVTGTGSYEQYF.

This clone has more than one count but fewer than ten. The chain uses TRBV30 and TRBJ1-2; D not certain. Trimming took off 3 bases at V and 7 bases at J, with 9 bases between the two ends. Germline V CDR1 and CDR2: GTSNPN, SVGIG (reference sequence). The CDR3 totals 11 residues. The CDR3 here is CAWSPGIGYTF. The CDR3 DNA sequence: TGTGCCTGGAGCCCGGGGATTGGCTACACCTTC.